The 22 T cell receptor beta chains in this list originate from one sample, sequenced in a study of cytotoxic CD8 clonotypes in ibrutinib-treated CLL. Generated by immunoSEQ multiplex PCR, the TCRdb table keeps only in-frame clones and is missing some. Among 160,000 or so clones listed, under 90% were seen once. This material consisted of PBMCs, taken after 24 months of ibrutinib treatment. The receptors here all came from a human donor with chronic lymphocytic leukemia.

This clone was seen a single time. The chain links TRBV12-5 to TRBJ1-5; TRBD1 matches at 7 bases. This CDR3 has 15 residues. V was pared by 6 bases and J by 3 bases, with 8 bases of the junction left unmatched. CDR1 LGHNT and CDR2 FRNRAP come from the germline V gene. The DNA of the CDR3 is TGTGCTAGTGGCCGCCAGACAGGGTTCAATCAGCCCCAGCATTTT. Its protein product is CASGRQTGFNQPQHF.

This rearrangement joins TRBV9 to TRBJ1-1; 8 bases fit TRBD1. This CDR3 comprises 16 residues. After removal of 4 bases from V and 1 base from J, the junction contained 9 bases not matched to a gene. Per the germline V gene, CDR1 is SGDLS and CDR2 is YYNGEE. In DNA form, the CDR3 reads TGTGCCAGCAGCCCTGGGGGGACAGGTCAGAACACTGAAGCTTTCTTT. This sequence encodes CASSPGGTGQNTEAFF.

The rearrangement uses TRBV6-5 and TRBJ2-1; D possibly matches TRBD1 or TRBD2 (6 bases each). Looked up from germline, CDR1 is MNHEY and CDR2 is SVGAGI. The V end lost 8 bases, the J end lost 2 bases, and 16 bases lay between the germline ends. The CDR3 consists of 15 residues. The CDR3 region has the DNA TGTGCCAGCCGTACGGACGGGGGCGCCTACAATGAGCAGTTCTTC. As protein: CASRTDGGAYNEQFF.

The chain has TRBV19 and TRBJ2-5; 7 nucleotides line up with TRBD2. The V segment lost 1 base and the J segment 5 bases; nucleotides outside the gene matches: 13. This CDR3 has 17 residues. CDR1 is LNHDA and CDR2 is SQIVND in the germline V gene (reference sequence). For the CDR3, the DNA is TGTGCCAGTAGTATAGGAATCCAGCGGGGCAGGGCGGAGACCCAGTACTTC. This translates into CASSIGIQRGRAETQYF.

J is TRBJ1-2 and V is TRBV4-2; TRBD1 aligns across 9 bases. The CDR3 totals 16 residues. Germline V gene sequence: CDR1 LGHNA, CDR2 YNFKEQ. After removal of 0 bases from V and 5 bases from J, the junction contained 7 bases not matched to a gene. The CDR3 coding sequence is TGTGCCAGCAGCCAAGAAGGTACGGACAGGGGATATGGCTACACCTTC. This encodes CASSQEGTDRGYGYTF.

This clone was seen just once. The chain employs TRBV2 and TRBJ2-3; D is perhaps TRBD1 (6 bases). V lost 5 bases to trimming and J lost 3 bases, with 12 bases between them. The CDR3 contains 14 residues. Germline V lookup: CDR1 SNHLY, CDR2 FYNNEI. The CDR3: CASSKGTSTDTQYF. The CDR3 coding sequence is TGTGCCAGCAGTAAAGGGACATCTACAGATACGCAGTATTTT.

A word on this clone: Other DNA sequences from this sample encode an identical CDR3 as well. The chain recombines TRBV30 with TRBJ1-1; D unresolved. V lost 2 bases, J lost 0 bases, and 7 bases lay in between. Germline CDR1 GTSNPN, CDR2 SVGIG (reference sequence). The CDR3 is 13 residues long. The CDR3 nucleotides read TGTGCCTGGAGTCGGCAATTGAACACTGAAGCTTTCTTT. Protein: CAWSRQLNTEAFF.

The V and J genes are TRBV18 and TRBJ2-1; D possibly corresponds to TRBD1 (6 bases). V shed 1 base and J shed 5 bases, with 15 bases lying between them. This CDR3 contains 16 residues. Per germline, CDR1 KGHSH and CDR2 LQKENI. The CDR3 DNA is TGTGCCAGCTCACCACAGGGGGTAAGGTCCGACAATGAGCAGTTCTTC. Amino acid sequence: CASSPQGVRSDNEQFF. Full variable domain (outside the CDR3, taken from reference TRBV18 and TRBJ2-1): NAGVMQNPRHLVRRRGQEARLRCSPMKGHSHVYWYRQLPEEGLKFMVYLQKENIIDESGMPKERFSAEFPKEGPSILRIQQVVRGDSAAYFCASSPQGVRSDNEQFFGPGTRLTVL.

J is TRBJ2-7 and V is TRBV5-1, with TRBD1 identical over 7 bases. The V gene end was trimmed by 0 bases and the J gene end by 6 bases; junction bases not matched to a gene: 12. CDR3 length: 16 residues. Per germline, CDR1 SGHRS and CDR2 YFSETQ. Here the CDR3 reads CASSLVGQAVRGEQYF. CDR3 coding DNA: TGCGCCAGCAGCTTGGTCGGACAGGCAGTTCGCGGCGAGCAGTACTTC.

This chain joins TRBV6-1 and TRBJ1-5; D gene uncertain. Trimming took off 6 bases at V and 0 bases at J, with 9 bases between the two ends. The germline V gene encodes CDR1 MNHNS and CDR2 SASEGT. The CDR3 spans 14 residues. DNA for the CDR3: TGTGCCAGCAGCCACGACCATAGCAATCAGCCCCAGCATTTT. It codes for CASSHDHSNQPQHF.

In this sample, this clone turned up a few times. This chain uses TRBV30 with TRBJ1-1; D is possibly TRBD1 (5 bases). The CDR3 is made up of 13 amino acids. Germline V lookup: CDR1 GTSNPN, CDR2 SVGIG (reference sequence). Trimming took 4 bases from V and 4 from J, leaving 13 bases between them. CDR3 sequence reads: CAWMRSGTTEAFF. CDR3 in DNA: TGTGCCTGGATGAGATCGGGGACCACTGAAGCTTTCTTT.

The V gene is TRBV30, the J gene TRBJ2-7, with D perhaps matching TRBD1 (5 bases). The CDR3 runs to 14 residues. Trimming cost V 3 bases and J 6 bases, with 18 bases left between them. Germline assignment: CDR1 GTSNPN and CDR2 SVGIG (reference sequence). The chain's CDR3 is CAWSQGSRAREQYF. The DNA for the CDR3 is TGTGCCTGGAGCCAGGGCAGCCGGGCCCGCGAGCAGTACTTC.

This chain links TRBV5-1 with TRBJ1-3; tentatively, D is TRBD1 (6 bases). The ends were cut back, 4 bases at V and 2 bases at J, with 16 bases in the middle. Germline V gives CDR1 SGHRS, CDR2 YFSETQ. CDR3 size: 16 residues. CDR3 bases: TGCGCCAGCAGCCAGCTCCCCCCAGGGGCTGGAAACACCATATATTTT. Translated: CASSQLPPGAGNTIYF.

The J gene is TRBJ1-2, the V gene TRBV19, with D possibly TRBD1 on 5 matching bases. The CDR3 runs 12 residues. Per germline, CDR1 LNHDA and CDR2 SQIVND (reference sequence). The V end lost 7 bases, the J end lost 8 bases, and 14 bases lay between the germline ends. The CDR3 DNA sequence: TGTGCCAGTACCCCGGGGGGGTACGGCTACACCTTC. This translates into CASTPGGYGYTF.

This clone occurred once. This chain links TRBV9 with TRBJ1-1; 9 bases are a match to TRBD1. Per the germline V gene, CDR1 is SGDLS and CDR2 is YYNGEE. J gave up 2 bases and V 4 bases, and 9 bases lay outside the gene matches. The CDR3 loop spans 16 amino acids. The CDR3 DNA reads TGTGCCAGCAGCCCTCCGGCGGGACAGGGTAACACTGAAGCTTTCTTT. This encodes CASSPPAGQGNTEAFF.

The CDR3 region is CASSLWGSGSTEAFF. Here the CDR3 DNA reads TGTGCCAGCAGCTTGTGGGGAAGTGGTTCCACTGAAGCTTTCTTT. This chain connects TRBV5-6 to TRBJ1-1; D gene unclear. The CDR3 spans 15 residues. The V gene's germline CDR1 is SGHDT and CDR2 YYEEEE. V was clipped by 1 base and J by 4 bases, with 14 bases between them.

CDR3 DNA sequence: TGTGCCAGCAGCTTAGGACAGGGGGCTAACTATGGCTACACCTTC. Its translation: CASSLGQGANYGYTF. The V call is TRBV5-4, the J call TRBJ1-2; 10 nucleotides line up with TRBD1. The V segment lost 2 bases and the J segment 0 bases; nucleotides outside the gene matches: 1. CDR3 length equals 15 residues. Germline loops: CDR1 SGHNT, CDR2 YYREEE (reference sequence). Full variable domain (outside the CDR3, taken from reference TRBV5-4 and TRBJ1-2): ETGVTQSPTHLIKTRGQQVTLRCSSQSGHNTVSWYQQALGQGPQFIFQYYREEENGRGNFPPRFSGLQFPNYSSELNVNALELDDSALYLCASSLGQGANYGYTFGSGTRLTVV.

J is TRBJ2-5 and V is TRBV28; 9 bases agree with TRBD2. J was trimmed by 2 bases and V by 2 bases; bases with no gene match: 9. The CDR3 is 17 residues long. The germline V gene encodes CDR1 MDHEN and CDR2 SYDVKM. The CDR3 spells CASSLIVAGVGQETQYF. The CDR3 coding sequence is TGTGCCAGCAGTTTAATAGTAGCGGGAGTGGGGCAAGAGACCCAGTACTTC.

CDR3 sequence (DNA): TGTGCCAGCAGCTTATATAAGGGACAGGGGTTCTCTGGAAACACCATATATTTT. Residues: CASSLYKGQGFSGNTIYF. The V gene is TRBV11-2, the J gene TRBJ1-3, with 10 bases fitting TRBD1. Germline loops: CDR1 SGHAT, CDR2 FQNNGV. V shed 2 bases, J shed 0 bases, and the junction held 7 bases outside the gene matches. The CDR3 is 18 amino acids.

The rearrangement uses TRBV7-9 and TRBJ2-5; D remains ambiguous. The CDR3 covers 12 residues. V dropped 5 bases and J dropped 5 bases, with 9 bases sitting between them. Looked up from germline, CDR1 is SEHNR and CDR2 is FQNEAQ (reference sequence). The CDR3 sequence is CASSQVRETQYF. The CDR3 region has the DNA TGTGCCAGCAGCCAGGTTCGGGAGACCCAGTACTTC.

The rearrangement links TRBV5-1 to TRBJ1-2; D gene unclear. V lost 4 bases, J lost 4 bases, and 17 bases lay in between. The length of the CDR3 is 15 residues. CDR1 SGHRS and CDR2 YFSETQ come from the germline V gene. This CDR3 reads CASSGPLGWGYGYTF. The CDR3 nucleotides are TGCGCCAGCAGCGGGCCACTGGGGTGGGGCTATGGCTACACCTTC.

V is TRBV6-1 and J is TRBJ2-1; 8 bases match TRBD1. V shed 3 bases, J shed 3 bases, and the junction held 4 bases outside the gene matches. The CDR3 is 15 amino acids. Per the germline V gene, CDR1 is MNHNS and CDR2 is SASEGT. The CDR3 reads CASSEDRAIYNEQFF. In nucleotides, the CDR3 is TGTGCCAGCAGTGAGGACAGGGCTATCTACAATGAGCAGTTCTTC.